This T cell receptor beta chain originates from a study of control samples from healthy donors and cancer patients. Sequenced by immunoSEQ multiplex PCR; TCRdb stores in-frame clones only, minus some. This sample has roughly 180,000 clones, with roughly 92% found just once. CDR3 length equals 17 residues. Between the trimmed V and J ends, which lost 6 bases and 1 base, there was a span of 21 bases. CDR1 and CDR2 (germline): MNHEY, SVGEGT. V gene TRBV6-2 or TRBV6-3 combines with J gene TRBJ2-5; D may be TRBD2 (5 bases). This clonotype was obtained from a woman between 18 and 29 years old in good health. What was sequenced was blood. The CDR3 is CASSSFPIPRVQETQYF. As DNA, the CDR3 is TGTGCCAGCAGCTCATTCCCGATACCGAGGGTCCAAGAGACCCAGTACTTC.